The 14 T cell receptor beta chains below were found in one sample sequenced in a study of blood T cell repertoires in COVID-19. Assay: immunoSEQ multiplex PCR; the TCRdb copy retains only in-frame clones and omits some. The data contain more than 350,000 clones, about 88% of them singletons. The specimen was PBMCs or T cells enriched from blood (not recorded which). These receptors all stem from a young woman who had been exposed to COVID-19.

This rearrangement joins TRBV5-1 to TRBJ1-1, with D maybe TRBD1 (6 bases). CDR1 is SGHRS, CDR2 YFSETQ, per germline. The ends were cut back, 1 base at V and 4 bases at J, with 17 bases in the middle. This CDR3 contains 16 residues. The CDR3 spells CASSLYGGLAGTEAFF. In DNA form, the CDR3 reads TGCGCCAGCAGCTTGTACGGGGGGCTGGCTGGCACTGAAGCTTTCTTT.

The CDR3 DNA reads as TGCGCCAGCAGCTTGGAGGGACTCGGGATGGCCGGGGAGCTGTTTTTT. This codes for CASSLEGLGMAGELFF. The chain employs TRBV5-1 and TRBJ2-2, with D tentatively TRBD2 (6 bases). Trimming took 0 bases from V and 6 from J, leaving 15 bases between them. The CDR3 covers 16 residues. CDR1 is SGHRS and CDR2 is YFSETQ in the germline V gene. Full variable domain (outside the CDR3, taken from reference TRBV5-1 and TRBJ2-2): KAGVTQTPRYLIKTRGQQVTLSCSPISGHRSVSWYQQTPGQGLQFLFEYFSETQRNKGNFPGRFSGRQFSNSRSEMNVSTLELGDSALYLCASSLEGLGMAGELFFGEGSRLTVL.

The chain links TRBV28 to TRBJ2-3; maybe TRBD2 (7 bases). The V end was cut by 3 bases, the J end by 3 bases, with 10 bases between. Germline CDR1 is MDHEN and CDR2 is SYDVKM. This CDR3 has 14 amino acids. DNA for the CDR3: TGTGCCAGCAGTTTTGGGGGGGCGACAGATACGCAGTATTTT. Protein: CASSFGGATDTQYF.

The chain combines TRBV13 with TRBJ2-7, with TRBD1 matching 9 bases. Germline V lookup: CDR1 PRHDT, CDR2 FYEKMQ (reference sequence). V lost 3 bases to trimming and J lost 4 bases; unmatched junction nucleotides: 10. The CDR3 is made up of 16 amino acids. In DNA, the CDR3 is TGTGCCAGCAGCTTCCTTAGGCCGACAGGGGGGTACGAGCAGTACTTC. Translated, it gives CASSFLRPTGGYEQYF. Full variable domain (outside the CDR3, taken from reference TRBV13 and TRBJ2-7): AAGVIQSPRHLIKEKRETATLKCYPIPRHDTVYWYQQGPGQDPQFLISFYEKMQSDKGSIPDRFSAQQFSDYHSELNMSSLELGDSALYFCASSFLRPTGGYEQYFGPGTRLTVT.

The CDR3 loop reads CASSRTASPNTGELFF. CDR3 nucleotides: TGTGCCAGCAGCCGGACAGCCTCCCCGAACACCGGGGAGCTGTTTTTT. The chain joins TRBV6-2 or TRBV6-3 to TRBJ2-2, with D possibly TRBD1 on 6 matching bases. The V and J ends lost 6 bases and 0 bases respectively, with 14 bases between them. The CDR3 length is 16 residues. Germline V lookup: CDR1 MNHEY, CDR2 SVGEGT.

V and J are TRBV25-1 and TRBJ1-6; possibly TRBD1 for D (6 bases). This CDR3 contains 13 residues. With 8 bases removed from V and 6 bases from J, the gap between germline ends came to 11 bases. Germline V lookup: CDR1 MGHDK, CDR2 SYGVNS. CDR3 sequence (DNA): TGTGCCAGCCACGACAGGTTTAATTCACCCCTCCACTTT. It is translated as CASHDRFNSPLHF.

The chain joins TRBV19 to TRBJ2-1; possibly TRBD2 for D (5 bases). Germline CDR1 LNHDA, CDR2 SQIVND (reference sequence). CDR3 length: 15 residues. V was shortened by 3 bases and J by 0 bases, with 9 bases between the two germline ends. The CDR3, as DNA: TGTGCCAGTAGTATGGCGGGTGTCTCCTACAATGAGCAGTTCTTC. This sequence encodes CASSMAGVSYNEQFF.

This chain links TRBV4-2 with TRBJ2-4, with 8 nucleotides matching TRBD1. Germline V CDR1 and CDR2: LGHNA, YNFKEQ. CDR3 length equals 17 residues. With 3 bases clipped from V and 0 bases from J, the junction kept 7 bases outside the gene matches. The CDR3 loop is CASSHPTGERAKNIQYF. As DNA, the CDR3 is TGTGCCAGCAGCCACCCGACAGGGGAGAGAGCCAAAAACATTCAGTACTTC.

This rearrangement joins TRBV11-2 to TRBJ2-1, with 14 bases matching TRBD2. Germline trimming cut 5 bases from V and 6 bases from J; bases unmatched to any gene: 9. Per germline, CDR1 SGHAT and CDR2 FQNNGV. The CDR3 length is 17 residues. The CDR3 DNA is TGTGCCAGCAGCCCCCGACTAGCGGGAGGGAGGGTCAATGAGCAGTTCTTC. Protein product: CASSPRLAGGRVNEQFF. The full variable domain, rest sourced from reference TRBV11-2 and TRBJ2-1, is EAGVAQSPRYKIIEKRQSVAFWCNPISGHATLYWYQQILGQGPKLLIQFQNNGVVDDSQLPKDRFSAERLKGVDSTLKIQPAKLEDSAVYLCASSPRLAGGRVNEQFFGPGTRLTVL.

The chain employs TRBV2 and TRBJ1-1; D possibly corresponds to TRBD1 (5 bases). The CDR3 runs to 11 residues. Germline-derived CDR1 and CDR2 are SNHLY and FYNNEI. V lost 8 bases and J 5 bases, leaving 9 bases between the germline ends. In nucleotides, the CDR3 is TGTGCCAGCCCAGGGAGGACTGAAGCTTTCTTT. This codes for CASPGRTEAFF.

This chain joins TRBV6-1 and TRBJ1-2; weak D call: TRBD1 (6 bases). The CDR3 extends over 13 amino acids. V was pared by 1 base and J by 5 bases, with 8 bases between. The germline V gene has CDR1 MNHNS and CDR2 SASEGT. The CDR3 sequence: CASSEDREYGYTF. The CDR3 DNA sequence: TGTGCCAGCAGTGAAGACAGGGAGTATGGCTACACCTTC.

The chain joins TRBV28 to TRBJ2-1, with 7 positions matching TRBD1. With 6 bases clipped from V and 0 bases from J, the junction kept 11 bases outside the gene matches. The CDR3 is 17 residues long. Germline loops: CDR1 MDHEN, CDR2 SYDVKM. This CDR3 reads CASSRRQGRSSYNEQFF. The CDR3 DNA follows: TGTGCCAGCAGCAGAAGACAGGGTCGTAGCTCCTACAATGAGCAGTTCTTC.

The chain carries TRBV28 and TRBJ1-2; D is unclear. Germline loops: CDR1 MDHEN, CDR2 SYDVKM. CDR3 length: 11 residues. V gave up 6 bases and J gave up 5 bases, with 7 bases separating them. The CDR3 DNA sequence: TGTGCCAGCAGACCCGGTTATGGCTACACCTTC. Amino acids: CASRPGYGYTF.

The chain has TRBV7-2 and TRBJ2-7; TRBD1 aligns across 8 bases. Germline values: CDR1 SGHTA, CDR2 FQGNSA. Trimming at V came to 0 bases and at J to 3 bases, leaving 4 bases not matched to a gene. CDR3 length: 15 amino acids. The CDR3: CASSLAHRGNYEQYF. CDR3 coding DNA: TGTGCCAGCAGCTTAGCGCACAGGGGGAACTACGAGCAGTACTTC.